The present entry profiles one TCR beta chain with its context. Its antigen is unidentified. The length of the CDR3 is 16 residues. The germline V gene encodes CDR1 LNHNV and CDR2 YYDKDF (reference sequence). V was clipped by 0 bases and J by 3 bases; unmatched bases: 5. Both 60 Vbeta primers and 13 Jbeta primers went into the PCR. The assay was immunoSEQ multiplex PCR, and TCRdb's table has in-frame clones only and misses some. The sample contains about 150,000 clones, 77% of which appear only once. The data stem from a study of cytomegalovirus exposure and HLA in healthy donors. General study results and limits: From TCR beta sequences, most subjects' HLA-A and HLA-B alleles were reportedly predicted accurately.

This chain links TRBV15 with TRBJ2-3; 8 nucleotides line up with TRBD1. This receptor was taken from a male donor in good health and CMV-seronegative. Sample: PBMCs. CDR3 protein: CATSRDQQGATDTQYF. The CDR3 DNA follows: TGTGCCACCAGCAGAGATCAGCAGGGGGCAACAGATACGCAGTATTTT.